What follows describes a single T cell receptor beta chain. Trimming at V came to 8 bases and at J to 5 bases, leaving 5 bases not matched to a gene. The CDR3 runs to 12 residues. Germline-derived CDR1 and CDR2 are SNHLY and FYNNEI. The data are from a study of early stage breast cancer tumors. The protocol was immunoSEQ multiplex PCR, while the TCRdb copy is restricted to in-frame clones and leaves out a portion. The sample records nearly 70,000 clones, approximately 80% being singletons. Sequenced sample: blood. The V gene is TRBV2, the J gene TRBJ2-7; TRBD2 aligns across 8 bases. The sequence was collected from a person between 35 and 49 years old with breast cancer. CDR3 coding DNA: TGTGCCAGCTGGGCTAGCGGGCACGAGCAGTACTTC. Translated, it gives CASWASGHEQYF.